Each of the 10 T cell receptor beta chains below was sequenced from the same sample in a study of blood T cell repertoires in COVID-19. Libraries were prepared by immunoSEQ multiplex PCR; TCRdb keeps only in-frame clonotypes and omits some of them. The sample contains about 380,000 clones, about 90% of which appear only once. Specimen: PBMCs or T cells enriched from blood (not recorded which). Receptors were obtained from a woman aged 25-40 years who had recovered from COVID-19.

J is TRBJ2-1 and V is TRBV27, with D possibly being TRBD2 (5 bases). The germline V and J ends were trimmed by 5 bases and 5 bases, with 13 bases remaining between them. This CDR3 region has 14 residues. Per germline, CDR1 MNHEY and CDR2 SMNVEV (reference sequence). This chain's CDR3 is CASSGLAANNEQFF. The CDR3 region has the DNA TGTGCCAGCAGTGGACTGGCGGCGAACAATGAGCAGTTCTTC.

The V gene is TRBV19, the J gene TRBJ2-2; the D is unclear. CDR3 length equals 15 residues. V was trimmed by 2 bases and J by 0 bases, leaving 7 bases between them. Germline-derived CDR1 and CDR2 are LNHDA and SQIVND (reference sequence). CDR3 residues: CASSILFSNTGELFF. For the CDR3, the DNA is TGTGCCAGTAGTATACTCTTTTCGAACACCGGGGAGCTGTTTTTT.

The chain recombines TRBV24-1 with TRBJ2-1; 7 bases match TRBD1. The CDR3 is made up of 16 amino acids. Germline CDR1 reads KGHDR; CDR2 reads SFDVKD. Germline trimming cut 5 bases from V and 2 bases from J; bases unmatched to any gene: 8. CDR3 amino acids: CATSASRGTAYNEQFF. The DNA of the CDR3 is TGTGCCACCAGTGCCTCTAGAGGGACAGCCTACAATGAGCAGTTCTTC.

The CDR3 nucleotides read TGCGCCAGCAGCCGGGACTGGGGGTTTGACTCCGGGGAGCTGTTTTTT. Residues: CASSRDWGFDSGELFF. The genes are TRBV4-1 and TRBJ2-2, with D possibly TRBD2 on 6 matching bases. The CDR3 spans 16 residues. The germline CDR1 and CDR2 sequences are MGHRA and YSYEKL. Deletions cut 4 bases from V and 6 bases from J, with 18 bases between.

The chain is built from TRBV5-1 and TRBJ2-3, with 7 bases lining up with TRBD2. Trimming removed 5 bases from V and 2 bases from J; junction bases left unmatched: 5. The CDR3 has 14 residues. Germline V gives CDR1 SGHRS, CDR2 YFSETQ. DNA of the CDR3: TGCGCCAGCAGGATAGCGGGTAACACAGATACGCAGTATTTT. Amino acid sequence: CASRIAGNTDTQYF.

The chain links TRBV4-1 to TRBJ2-1; 11 nucleotides line up with TRBD2. Germline V lookup: CDR1 MGHRA, CDR2 YSYEKL. The junction had 6 bases not matched to a gene; V was cut back by 2 bases and J by 6 bases. This CDR3 is 16 amino acids long. The CDR3 protein is CASSQLAGGESNEQFF. As DNA, the CDR3 is TGCGCCAGCAGCCAATTAGCGGGGGGGGAATCCAATGAGCAGTTCTTC.

This CDR3 is CASSQGGQDYYGYTF. For the CDR3, the DNA is TGCGCCAGCAGCCAAGGCGGACAGGACTACTATGGCTACACCTTC. The V gene is TRBV4-1, the J gene TRBJ1-2, with 7 bases fitting TRBD1. V lost 1 base and J lost 3; bases outside the gene matches: 5. This CDR3 contains 15 residues. Germline V gene data show CDR1 as MGHRA and CDR2 as YSYEKL.

This clone was observed a few times. V gene TRBV7-9 combines with J gene TRBJ1-1; no definite D call. Trimming removed 1 base at V and 6 bases at J, with 6 bases between. The CDR3 extends over 12 amino acids. Per the germline V gene, CDR1 is SEHNR and CDR2 is FQNEAQ (reference sequence). The CDR3 protein is CASSLEESEAFF. CDR3 bases: TGTGCCAGCAGCTTAGAGGAGTCTGAAGCTTTCTTT.

This chain joins TRBV7-2 and TRBJ2-7; 8 bases map to TRBD2. The V gene end was trimmed by 1 base and the J gene end by 3 bases; junction bases not matched to a gene: 5. The germline gives CDR1 SGHTA, CDR2 FQGNSA. CDR3 length equals 15 residues. The CDR3 sequence is CASSLEGTRGYEQYF. The DNA of the CDR3 is TGTGCCAGCAGCTTAGAAGGGACTAGGGGCTACGAGCAGTACTTC.

The chain uses TRBV18 and TRBJ1-1, with 7 bases lining up with TRBD1. This CDR3 region has 14 residues. J lost 5 bases, V lost 2 bases, and 5 bases had no gene match. Germline loops: CDR1 KGHSH, CDR2 LQKENI. This CDR3 reads CASSPEARGTEAFF. The CDR3 coding sequence is TGTGCCAGCTCACCAGAAGCCAGGGGGACTGAAGCTTTCTTT. Together with reference TRBV18 and TRBJ1-1, the CDR3 gives the full variable domain: NAGVMQNPRHLVRRRGQEARLRCSPMKGHSHVYWYRQLPEEGLKFMVYLQKENIIDESGMPKERFSAEFPKEGPSILRIQQVVRGDSAAYFCASSPEARGTEAFFGQGTRLTVV.